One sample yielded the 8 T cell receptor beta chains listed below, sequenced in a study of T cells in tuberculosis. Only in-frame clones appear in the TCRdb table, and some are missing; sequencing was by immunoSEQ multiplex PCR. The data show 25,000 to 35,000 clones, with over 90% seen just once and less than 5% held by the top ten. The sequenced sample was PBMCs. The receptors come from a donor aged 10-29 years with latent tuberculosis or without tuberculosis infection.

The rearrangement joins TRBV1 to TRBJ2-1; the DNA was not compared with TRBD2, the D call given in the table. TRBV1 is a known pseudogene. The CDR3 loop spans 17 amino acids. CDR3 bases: TGCACCAGCAGCCAAGCTGTCCCGGCGGAGCCCTACAATGAGCAGTTCTTC. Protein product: CTSSQAVPAEPYNEQFF.

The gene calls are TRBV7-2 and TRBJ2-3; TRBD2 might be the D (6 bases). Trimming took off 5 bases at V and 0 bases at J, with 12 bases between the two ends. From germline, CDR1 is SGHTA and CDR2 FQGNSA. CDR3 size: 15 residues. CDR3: CASSQDYLSTDTQYF. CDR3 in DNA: TGTGCCAGCAGCCAGGACTACCTGAGCACAGATACGCAGTATTTT.

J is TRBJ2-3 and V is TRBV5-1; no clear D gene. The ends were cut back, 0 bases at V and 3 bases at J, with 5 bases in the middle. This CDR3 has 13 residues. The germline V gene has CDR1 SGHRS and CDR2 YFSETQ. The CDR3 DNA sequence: TGCGCCAGCAGCTTGGACTCTACAGATACGCAGTATTTT. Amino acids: CASSLDSTDTQYF. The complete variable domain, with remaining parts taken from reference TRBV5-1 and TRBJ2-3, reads KAGVTQTPRYLIKTRGQQVTLSCSPISGHRSVSWYQQTPGQGLQFLFEYFSETQRNKGNFPGRFSGRQFSNSRSEMNVSTLELGDSALYLCASSLDSTDTQYFGPGTRLTVL.

CDR3 sequence: CASSLSGTQSYEQYF. The CDR3 DNA follows: TGTGCCAGCAGCTTAAGTGGGACTCAATCCTACGAGCAGTACTTC. The chain is built from TRBV7-3 and TRBJ2-7; TRBD2 is a possible D gene (6 bases). This CDR3 region has 15 residues. CDR1 is SGHTA, CDR2 FQGTGA, per germline. V dropped 1 base and J dropped 1 base, with 11 bases sitting between them.

CDR3 nucleotides: TGTGCCAGTAGTAGCCCCCTAAGCGGGAGCCCGGACGAGCAGTACTTC. This translates into CASSSPLSGSPDEQYF. The chain is built from TRBV19 and TRBJ2-7; 8 bases are a match to TRBD2. CDR1 is LNHDA and CDR2 is SQIVND in the germline V gene (reference sequence). The junction had 13 bases not matched to a gene; V was cut back by 4 bases and J by 5 bases. CDR3 size: 16 residues.

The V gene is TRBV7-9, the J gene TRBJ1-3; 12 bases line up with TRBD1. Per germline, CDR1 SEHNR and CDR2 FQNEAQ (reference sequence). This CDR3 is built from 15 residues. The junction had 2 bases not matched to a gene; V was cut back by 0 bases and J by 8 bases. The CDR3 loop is CASSLAGTGGDTIYF. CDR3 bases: TGTGCCAGCAGCTTAGCGGGGACAGGGGGCGACACCATATATTTT.

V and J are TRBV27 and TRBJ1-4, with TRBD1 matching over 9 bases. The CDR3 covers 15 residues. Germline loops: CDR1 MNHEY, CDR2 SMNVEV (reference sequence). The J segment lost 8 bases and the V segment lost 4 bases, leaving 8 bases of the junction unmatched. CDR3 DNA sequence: TGTGCCAGCAGTTATACCGGGACAGGGTACGAAAAACTGTTTTTT. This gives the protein CASSYTGTGYEKLFF.

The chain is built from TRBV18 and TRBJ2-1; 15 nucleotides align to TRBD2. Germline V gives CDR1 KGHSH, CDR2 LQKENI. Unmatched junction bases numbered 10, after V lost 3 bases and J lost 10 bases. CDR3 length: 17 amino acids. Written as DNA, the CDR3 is TGTGCCAGCTCACCGATAGTGGGACTAGCGGGAGGAGGGGAGCAGTTCTTC. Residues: CASSPIVGLAGGGEQFF.